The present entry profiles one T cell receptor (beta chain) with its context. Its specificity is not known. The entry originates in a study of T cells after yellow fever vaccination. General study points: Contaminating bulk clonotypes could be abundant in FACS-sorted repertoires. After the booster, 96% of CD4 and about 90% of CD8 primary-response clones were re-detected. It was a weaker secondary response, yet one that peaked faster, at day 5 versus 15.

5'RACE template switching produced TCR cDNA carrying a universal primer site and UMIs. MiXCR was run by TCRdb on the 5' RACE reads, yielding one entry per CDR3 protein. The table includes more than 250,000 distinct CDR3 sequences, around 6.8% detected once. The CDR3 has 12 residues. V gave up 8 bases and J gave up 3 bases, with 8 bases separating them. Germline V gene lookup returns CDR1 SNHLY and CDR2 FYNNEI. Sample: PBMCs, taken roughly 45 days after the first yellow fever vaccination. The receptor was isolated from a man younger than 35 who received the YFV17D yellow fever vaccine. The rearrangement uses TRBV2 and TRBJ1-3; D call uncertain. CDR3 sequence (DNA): TGTGCCAGCGGCGAAGATGGAAACACCATATATTTT. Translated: CASGEDGNTIYF. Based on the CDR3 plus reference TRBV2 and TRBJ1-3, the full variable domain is EPEVTQTPSHQVTQMGQEVILRCVPISNHLYFYWYRQILGQKVEFLVSFYNNEISEKSEIFDDQFSVERPDGSNFTLKIRSTKLEDSAMYFCASGEDGNTIYFGEGSWLTVV.